The next 32 T cell receptor beta chains were all read from a single sample in a study of Graves' ophthalmopathy and Graves' hyperthyroidism. Amplification of TCR beta CDR3 regions used RNA transcripts. First-round RT-PCR employed HTBI primers, with a second-round multiplex PCR after it. TCRdb independently ran MiXCR on the multiplex PCR reads; one entry per CDR3 protein. Of around 1.1 million distinct CDR3 sequences in the sample, less than 45% were seen once. Sequencing was performed on peripheral blood or thyroid tissue (not recorded which). The receptors were sampled from an adult man with Graves' hyperthyroidism.

This clonotype has ten or more counts. The chain couples TRBV7-8 to TRBJ1-1; unclear D gene. There are 13 residues in the CDR3. CDR1 and CDR2 (germline): SGHVS, FQNEAQ. Trimming took 4 bases from V and 6 from J, leaving 12 bases between them. CDR3 region: CASSWTGMPEAFF. The CDR3 DNA reads TGTGCCAGCAGCTGGACCGGTATGCCTGAAGCTTTCTTT.

In this sample, this clonotype turned up many times. This chain uses TRBV29-1 with TRBJ1-1; no definite D call. The V end lost 7 bases, the J end lost 4 bases, and 10 bases lay between the germline ends. Germline V gene sequence: CDR1 SQVTM, CDR2 ANQGSEA. The CDR3 runs to 11 residues. The CDR3 bases are TGCAGCGGGGGAGAGGGCACTGAAGCTTTCTTT. Translating gives CSGGEGTEAFF.

This clonotype has just a few counts. The rearrangement uses TRBV12-3 or TRBV12-4 and TRBJ1-4; 9 bases map to TRBD1. CDR3 size: 17 residues. J gave up 5 bases and V 6 bases, and 13 bases lay outside the gene matches. CDR3 sequence (DNA): TGTGCCAGCAGCGCTAGAGTGGGGGGACAGGGCAATGAAAAACTGTTTTTT. This codes for CASSARVGGQGNEKLFF.

This clonotype was recorded many times. The chain has TRBV20-1 and TRBJ2-7; 9 nucleotides agree with TRBD2. Germline V gives CDR1 DFQATT, CDR2 SNEGSKA (reference sequence). Unmatched junction bases numbered 7, after V lost 5 bases and J lost 2 bases. There are 14 residues in the CDR3. For the CDR3, the DNA is TGCAGTGCTCGTAGCGGGGGAATTACCTACGAGCAGTACTTC. Its protein is CSARSGGITYEQYF.

The CDR3, as DNA: TGTGCCAGCAGTAAACACCGGACAGACTATGGCTACACCTTC. Encoded protein: CASSKHRTDYGYTF. The chain uses TRBV12-3 or TRBV12-4 and TRBJ1-2; D is possibly TRBD1 (6 bases). This CDR3 is built from 14 residues. V dropped 5 bases and J dropped 3 bases, with 13 bases sitting between them.

This clonotype came up a few times. The chain couples TRBV4-3 to TRBJ2-2, with D unresolved. Trimming pared 1 base from V and 6 bases from J, leaving 15 bases between. The CDR3 sequence is 16 residues long. Looked up from germline, CDR1 is LGHNA and CDR2 is YSLEER. The CDR3 nucleotides read TGCGCCAGCAGCCAAGGACTGGTCGGAAAATCCGGGGAGCTGTTTTTT. This translates into CASSQGLVGKSGELFF.

This chain joins TRBV10-3 and TRBJ2-7; the D is unclear. The germline CDR1 and CDR2 sequences are ENHRY and SYGVKD. Trimming pared 10 bases from V and 1 base from J, leaving 14 bases between. There are 13 residues in the CDR3. The CDR3 nucleotides read TGTGCCAGCATCGGCGACTCGTCCTACGAGCAGTACTTC. Encoded protein: CASIGDSSYEQYF.

Only a few counts were recorded for this clonotype. The chain recombines TRBV12-3 or TRBV12-4 with TRBJ2-5; 7 nucleotides align to TRBD1. V shed 6 bases, J shed 4 bases, and the junction held 11 bases outside the gene matches. The CDR3 consists of 15 residues. The CDR3 nucleotides read TGTGCCAGCAGCCGAAGACAGGGCTTGGTAGAGACCCAGTACTTC. Amino acids: CASSRRQGLVETQYF.

This chain joins TRBV5-1 and TRBJ2-5, with 7 nucleotides matching TRBD1. The germline V gene has CDR1 SGHRS and CDR2 YFSETQ. CDR3 length: 17 amino acids. The junction had 14 bases not matched to a gene; V was cut back by 4 bases and J by 2 bases. The CDR3 DNA reads TGCGCCAGCAGCCTCTCAGTCGGGGACAGCACACAAGAGACCCAGTACTTC. Amino acids: CASSLSVGDSTQETQYF.

This chain uses TRBV24-1 with TRBJ2-5; D may be TRBD1 or TRBD2 (6 bases each). With 10 bases removed from V and 4 bases from J, the gap between germline ends came to 18 bases. The germline CDR1 and CDR2 sequences are KGHDR and SFDVKD. CDR3 length: 14 amino acids. Written as DNA, the CDR3 is TGTGCCACGGGAACCGTACAGGGAGGAGAGACCCAGTACTTC. This translates into CATGTVQGGETQYF.

The rearrangement joins TRBV28 to TRBJ2-5, with D perhaps matching TRBD1 or TRBD2 (5 bases each). Germline V gene data show CDR1 as MDHEN and CDR2 as SYDVKM. The CDR3 covers 16 residues. V was clipped by 4 bases and J by 1 base, with 16 bases between them. The CDR3 coding sequence is TGTGCCAGCAGTTCTTTCGGCGAGGGACCCCAAGAGACCCAGTACTTC. This translates into CASSSFGEGPQETQYF.

This CDR3 reads CSVVLGTGGRANYGYTF. CDR3 nucleotide sequence: TGCAGCGTTGTTCTAGGGACAGGGGGACGAGCTAACTATGGCTACACCTTC. The chain couples TRBV29-1 to TRBJ1-2, with 11 bases matching TRBD1. The CDR3 totals 17 residues. Germline values: CDR1 SQVTM, CDR2 ANQGSEA. V dropped 4 bases and J dropped 0; count of bases not matched to a gene: 10.

This clonotype was seen repeatedly, ten times or more. J is TRBJ1-5 and V is TRBV7-9; the D is unclear. Trimming took 5 bases from V and 0 from J, leaving 11 bases between them. This CDR3 is 15 amino acids long. The germline gives CDR1 SEHNR, CDR2 FQNEAQ (reference sequence). CDR3 region: CASSGESYSNQPQHF. CDR3 nucleotides: TGTGCCAGCAGCGGGGAATCTTATAGCAATCAGCCCCAGCATTTT.

The CDR3 DNA follows: TGCAGTGGCCGATCATGGGGCGTTGAGACCCAGTACTTC. Translating gives CSGRSWGVETQYF. The rearrangement uses TRBV20-1 and TRBJ2-5, with D perhaps TRBD1 (5 bases). Trimming removed 7 bases from V and 5 bases from J, with 17 bases in between. CDR1 DFQATT and CDR2 SNEGSKA come from the germline V gene (reference sequence). The CDR3 spans 13 residues.

This chain joins TRBV7-9 and TRBJ2-5, with D tentatively TRBD1 or TRBD2 (5 bases each). The CDR3 is 14 amino acids. V was pared by 1 base and J by 9 bases, with 15 bases between. CDR1 SEHNR and CDR2 FQNEAQ come from the germline V gene (reference sequence). In DNA form, the CDR3 reads TGTGCCAGCAGCTTAGACCCTGGGGGTCAGTCCCAGTACTTC. Translation gives CASSLDPGGQSQYF.

The chain employs TRBV25-1 and TRBJ2-2; 9 bases are a match to TRBD2. This CDR3 is built from 16 residues. Germline assignment: CDR1 MGHDK and CDR2 SYGVNS. V shed 7 bases, J shed 7 bases, and the junction held 13 bases outside the gene matches. CDR3 in DNA: TGTGCCAGCACCCAGGCCGGGGGACTAGCTGACGGGGAGCTGTTTTTT. Its translation: CASTQAGGLADGELFF.

This clonotype was observed at least ten times. The gene calls are TRBV20-1 and TRBJ2-7, with 7 bases aligning to TRBD1. This CDR3 is built from 17 residues. V lost 6 bases and J lost 4; bases outside the gene matches: 21. The germline V gene has CDR1 DFQATT and CDR2 SNEGSKA (reference sequence). The CDR3 spells CSAPPSPGQTFWYEQYF. CDR3 in DNA: TGCAGTGCACCACCCTCCCCGGGACAGACCTTTTGGTACGAGCAGTACTTC.

The gene calls are TRBV27 and TRBJ2-7, with D possibly being TRBD2 (5 bases). The CDR3 is 15 amino acids. Germline V gives CDR1 MNHEY, CDR2 SMNVEV (reference sequence). The V gene lost 0 bases and the J gene lost 3 bases, with 12 bases spanning the gap. The CDR3 reads CASSLSPTRVYEQYF. DNA of the CDR3: TGTGCCAGCAGTTTATCCCCCACGCGGGTCTACGAGCAGTACTTC.

This chain uses TRBV2 with TRBJ1-2; 9 nucleotides match TRBD1. Germline CDR1 is SNHLY and CDR2 is FYNNEI. V trimming: 0 bases; J trimming: 2 bases; junction bases outside the gene matches: 1. CDR3 length: 15 amino acids. Written as DNA, the CDR3 is TGTGCCAGCAGTGAAGCCGGGACAGGGAACTATGGCTACACCTTC. Translating it yields CASSEAGTGNYGYTF.

This clonotype was seen repeatedly, ten times or more. V and J are TRBV15 and TRBJ1-2; the D is unclear. Trimming shortened V by 2 bases and J by 2 bases, and 12 bases separated the two germline ends. The germline V gene encodes CDR1 LNHNV and CDR2 YYDKDF (reference sequence). The CDR3 has 15 residues. CDR3 amino acids: CATSRPPMGNYGYTF. CDR3 DNA: TGTGCCACCAGCAGACCCCCTATGGGGAACTATGGCTACACCTTC.

This clonotype turned up a few times. The conserved final phenylalanine or tryptophan is absent from the CDR3, which likely points to a read error. It is unclear where the CDR3 begins or ends on the DNA, so no DNA is shown, and the CDR3 is as TCRdb lists it. The gene calls are TRBV7-9 and TRBJ1-2; TRBD1, the table's D call, was not compared with the DNA. Germline V gives CDR1 SEHNR, CDR2 FQNEAQ (reference sequence). A total of 8 residues make up the CDR3, ends included. CDR3 region: CASSPLTY.

This rearrangement joins TRBV10-3 to TRBJ2-7; 9 positions match TRBD2. CDR1 is ENHRY and CDR2 is SYGVKD in the germline V gene. The ends lost 10 bases at V and 2 bases at J; junction bases unmatched: 15. This CDR3 comprises 16 residues. CDR3 protein: CASTPRGSGSPYEQYF. As DNA, the CDR3 is TGTGCCAGCACCCCCCGGGGTAGCGGGAGCCCCTACGAGCAGTACTTC.

A few counts support this clonotype. The chain recombines TRBV12-3 or TRBV12-4 with TRBJ1-5; D gene ambiguous. The CDR3 totals 14 residues. Trimming stripped 0 bases from V and 6 bases from J, with 9 bases between. Here the CDR3 reads CASSLAPGSQPQHF. The CDR3 DNA follows: TGTGCCAGCAGTTTAGCGCCGGGTTCTCAGCCCCAGCATTTT.

This chain links TRBV15 with TRBJ2-7; D possibly corresponds to TRBD1 (6 bases). V lost 11 bases and J 2 bases, leaving 13 bases between the germline ends. CDR3 length equals 12 residues. From germline, CDR1 is LNHNV and CDR2 YYDKDF (reference sequence). The CDR3 spells CASRWDTYEQYF. The CDR3 coding sequence is TGTGCCTCCCGCTGGGACACCTACGAGCAGTACTTC.

This clonotype was counted at least ten times. The chain links TRBV6-1 to TRBJ2-5; D is uncertain. The CDR3 has 14 amino acids. V was trimmed by 2 bases and J by 4 bases, leaving 11 bases between them. Germline V lookup: CDR1 MNHNS, CDR2 SASEGT. The CDR3 region is CASSEYEVGETQYF. The CDR3 bases are TGTGCCAGCAGTGAATATGAGGTTGGAGAGACCCAGTACTTC.

The rearrangement links TRBV20-1 to TRBJ2-5, with TRBD2 matching over 10 bases. The J call is uncertain, as TRBJ2-7 better fits the DNA end. From germline, CDR1 is DFQATT and CDR2 SNEGSKA (reference sequence). This CDR3 is 14 amino acids long. In nucleotides, the CDR3 is TGCAGTGCGCGGCTAGCGGGAGTGGAGACCGAGCAGTACTTC. This codes for CSARLAGVETEQYF.

Many counts were recorded for this clonotype. V is TRBV9 and J is TRBJ1-5; the D gene is possibly TRBD1 (6 bases). CDR1 is SGDLS and CDR2 is YYNGEE in the germline V gene. The CDR3 runs 15 residues. Trimming took 0 bases from V and 7 from J, leaving 14 bases between them. This chain's CDR3 is CASSVGDKRIQPQHF. For the CDR3, the DNA is TGTGCCAGCAGCGTAGGGGACAAACGGATCCAGCCCCAGCATTTT.

This clonotype was observed at least ten times. J is TRBJ2-7 and V is TRBV13; 11 bases fit TRBD2. This CDR3 spans 15 amino acids. The germline gives CDR1 PRHDT, CDR2 FYEKMQ (reference sequence). After removal of 3 bases from V and 2 bases from J, the junction contained 3 bases not matched to a gene. CDR3 sequence: CASSFRLAGPYEQYF. CDR3 DNA sequence: TGTGCCAGCAGCTTTCGACTAGCGGGGCCCTACGAGCAGTACTTC.

This clonotype was observed a handful of times. V and J are TRBV29-1 and TRBJ1-2, with 8 bases fitting TRBD1. Germline V gene sequence: CDR1 SQVTM, CDR2 ANQGSEA. V shed 4 bases, J shed 7 bases, and the junction held 5 bases outside the gene matches. The CDR3 is 12 amino acids. The CDR3 DNA sequence: TGCAGCGTTGGGCAGGGGGCTGGTGGCTACACCTTC. This codes for CSVGQGAGGYTF.

With regard to this clonotype: Germline and junction disagree at one end, which may indicate a read error. CDR3 amino acids: CASSQDHLGLAFQEAQYF. CDR3 DNA sequence: TGCGCCAGCAGCCAAGATCATTTGGGACTAGCGTTCCAAGAGGCCCAGTACTTC. The chain links TRBV7-8 to TRBJ2-5, with 10 bases identical to TRBD2. The germline V gene encodes CDR1 SGHVS and CDR2 FQNEAQ. The CDR3 covers 18 residues.

CDR3 coding DNA: TGCGCCAGCAGTGCTGGAGAAAGGGGATCCTACGAGCAGTACTTC. Amino acid sequence: CASSAGERGSYEQYF. V usage is TRBV10-2 and J usage is TRBJ2-7; D is perhaps TRBD1 (5 bases). This CDR3 spans 15 amino acids. With 4 bases removed from V and 1 base from J, the gap between germline ends came to 14 bases. Per germline, CDR1 WSHSY and CDR2 SAAADI.

The V gene is TRBV4-3, the J gene TRBJ1-3, with D tentatively TRBD1 (6 bases). V gave up 0 bases and J gave up 0 bases, with 15 bases separating them. CDR1 LGHNA and CDR2 YSLEER come from the germline V gene. The CDR3 totals 18 residues. CDR3 in amino acids: CASSQEAQGTSSGNTIYF. In DNA, the CDR3 is TGCGCCAGCAGCCAAGAGGCTCAGGGGACGAGCTCTGGAAACACCATATATTTT.